The 18 T cell receptor beta chains below were found in one sample sequenced in a study of CD8+ T cells in alopecia areata. As the sequencing template, cDNA was produced by extracting RNA and reverse transcribing it. Repertoires were generated with immunoSEQ multiplex PCR, while TCRdb's copy carries only in-frame clones and drops some. The sample lists 150,000 or so clones; approximately 49% were seen once. The source material was CD8+ T cells sorted from blood, sampled at week 0. Source of these receptors: a human donor with alopecia areata.

The CDR3, as DNA: TGTGCCTGGAGCGCTGGGACCGACTACGAGCAGTACTTC. This codes for CAWSAGTDYEQYF. The chain combines TRBV30 with TRBJ2-7; D is possibly TRBD1 or TRBD2 (5 bases each). The germline CDR1 and CDR2 sequences are GTSNPN and SVGIG (reference sequence). With 3 bases removed from V and 3 bases from J, the gap between germline ends came to 12 bases. The CDR3 length is 13 residues.

This chain joins TRBV10-3 and TRBJ2-3; perhaps TRBD2 as D (6 bases). The CDR3 extends over 11 amino acids. CDR1 is ENHRY and CDR2 is SYGVKD in the germline V gene. The V gene lost 6 bases and the J gene lost 5 bases, with 6 bases spanning the gap. CDR3 sequence reads: CAIREGDTQYF. The CDR3 coding sequence is TGTGCCATCAGGGAGGGAGATACGCAGTATTTT.

V and J are TRBV25-1 and TRBJ2-5, with D perhaps TRBD1 or TRBD2 (5 bases each). V lost 2 bases and J 5 bases, leaving 15 bases between the germline ends. This CDR3 has 15 residues. Per the germline V gene, CDR1 is MGHDK and CDR2 is SYGVNS. In DNA form, the CDR3 reads TGTGCCAGCAGTGAAGTGGGGGTCGAGGGGGAGACCCAGTACTTC. Its protein product is CASSEVGVEGETQYF.

This sequence joins TRBV30 and TRBJ2-3; tentative D call: TRBD1 (5 bases). The CDR3 has 10 amino acids. The germline V gene has CDR1 GTSNPN and CDR2 SVGIG (reference sequence). The ends were cut back, 0 bases at V and 11 bases at J, with 6 bases in the middle. CDR3 amino acids: CAWSVQEQYF. CDR3 DNA: TGTGCCTGGAGTGTACAGGAGCAGTATTTT.

This sequence joins TRBV4-2 and TRBJ2-7, with D uncertain. Germline V lookup: CDR1 LGHNA, CDR2 YNFKEQ. Trimming pared 3 bases from V and 5 bases from J, leaving 8 bases between. The CDR3 contains 12 residues. The CDR3 nucleotides read TGTGCCAGCAGCCAGGGAAGGAACGAGCAGTACTTC. Translating it yields CASSQGRNEQYF.

V and J are TRBV7-9 and TRBJ2-7, with no clear D. Germline V gives CDR1 SEHNR, CDR2 FQNEAQ (reference sequence). Trimming removed 3 bases from V and 4 bases from J, with 10 bases in between. The CDR3 is 13 amino acids. The CDR3 protein is CASSFSAAYEQYF. The CDR3 nucleotides read TGTGCCAGCAGCTTCTCGGCGGCATACGAGCAGTACTTC. Full variable domain (outside the CDR3, taken from reference TRBV7-9 and TRBJ2-7): DTGVSQNPRHKITKRGQNVTFRCDPISEHNRLYWYRQTLGQGPEFLTYFQNEAQLEKSRLLSDRFSAERPKGSFSTLEIQRTEQGDSAMYLCASSFSAAYEQYFGPGTRLTVT.

The chain combines TRBV2 with TRBJ1-1, with D possibly being TRBD1 (5 bases). CDR1 is SNHLY, CDR2 FYNNEI, per germline. The CDR3 has 13 residues. The V end was cut by 7 bases, the J end by 6 bases, with 15 bases between. CDR3 region: CASMGTGGPEAFF. CDR3 nucleotide sequence: TGTGCCAGCATGGGGACGGGAGGGCCTGAAGCTTTCTTT.

The rearrangement joins TRBV5-6 to TRBJ1-1; 8 nucleotides match TRBD1. The CDR3 has 13 amino acids. After removal of 4 bases from V and 8 bases from J, the junction contained 7 bases not matched to a gene. Germline lookup yields CDR1 SGHDT and CDR2 YYEEEE. CDR3 bases: TGTGCCAGCAGCGAGGACAGGGCTGGCGAAGCTTTCTTT. Its translation is CASSEDRAGEAFF.

The rearrangement joins TRBV5-1 to TRBJ1-1; tentative D call: TRBD1 (5 bases). V shed 0 bases and J shed 1 base, with 10 bases lying between them. The V gene's germline CDR1 is SGHRS and CDR2 YFSETQ. This CDR3 spans 15 amino acids. CDR3 sequence reads: CASSLVGAGNTEAFF. The CDR3, as DNA: TGCGCCAGCAGCTTGGTTGGGGCAGGGAACACTGAAGCTTTCTTT.

The chain joins TRBV13 to TRBJ2-1; 8 bases match TRBD2. Germline V gene data show CDR1 as PRHDT and CDR2 as FYEKMQ (reference sequence). This CDR3 comprises 15 residues. V shed 3 bases and J 8 bases; nucleotides not matched to a gene: 9. The DNA of the CDR3 is TGTGCCAGCAGCTTTCAGCGGGGGTACTCCCATGAGCAGTTCTTC. Translated: CASSFQRGYSHEQFF.

This sequence joins TRBV19 and TRBJ2-7, with D possibly matching TRBD1 (6 bases). The CDR3 covers 13 residues. Germline V gene lookup returns CDR1 LNHDA and CDR2 SQIVND (reference sequence). V lost 1 base to trimming and J lost 5 bases, with 9 bases between them. The CDR3 loop reads CASSIVPGDEQYF. CDR3 DNA sequence: TGTGCCAGTAGTATAGTTCCAGGGGACGAGCAGTACTTC.

The rearrangement joins TRBV2 to TRBJ2-7; D may be TRBD1 (5 bases). This CDR3 is built from 12 residues. Germline CDR1 and CDR2: SNHLY and FYNNEI. Trimming shortened V by 3 bases and J by 3 bases, and 6 bases separated the two germline ends. This CDR3 is CASSEDNYEQYF. CDR3 nucleotide sequence: TGTGCCAGCAGTGAGGACAACTACGAGCAGTACTTC.

The CDR3: CASSSWGPSIQETQYF. The CDR3 DNA follows: TGTGCCAGCAGCTCGTGGGGACCATCTATTCAAGAGACCCAGTACTTC. The rearrangement links TRBV7-3 to TRBJ2-5; D assignment may be TRBD1 or TRBD2 (5 bases each). Germline CDR1 SGHTA, CDR2 FQGTGA. The V end was cut by 4 bases, the J end by 2 bases, with 17 bases between. This CDR3 has 16 residues. Combining the CDR3 with reference TRBV7-3 and TRBJ2-5 gives the whole variable domain GAGVSQTPSNKVTEKGKYVELRCDPISGHTALYWYRQSLGQGPEFLIYFQGTGAADDSGLPNDRFFAVRPEGSVSTLKIQRTERGDSAVYLCASSSWGPSIQETQYFGPGTRLLVL.

The chain is built from TRBV29-1 and TRBJ1-1; 7 bases fit TRBD1. The CDR3 spans 15 residues. V lost 4 bases and J lost 4; bases outside the gene matches: 12. The germline V gene has CDR1 SQVTM and CDR2 ANQGSEA. The CDR3 loop is CSVVHLDREGTEAFF. The CDR3 nucleotides read TGCAGCGTTGTCCATCTCGACAGGGAAGGCACTGAAGCTTTCTTT.

The sample holds a few counts of this clone. The chain recombines TRBV5-5 with TRBJ2-1; 11 bases are a match to TRBD2. In germline, CDR1 is SGHKS, CDR2 YYEKEE (reference sequence). The ends lost 0 bases at V and 7 bases at J; junction bases unmatched: 3. This CDR3 is 15 amino acids long. CDR3 coding DNA: TGTGCCAGCAGCTTGGTGACTAGCGGGGAGAATGAGCAGTTCTTC. Amino acids: CASSLVTSGENEQFF.

CDR3 DNA sequence: TGCGCCAGCAGCCCCCAGGGGGGCGGGTGGTCCCAGCATTTT. This codes for CASSPQGGGWSQHF. The genes are TRBV5-1 and TRBJ1-5; 7 bases agree with TRBD1. Germline CDR1 is SGHRS and CDR2 is YFSETQ. Trimming at V came to 4 bases and at J to 11 bases, leaving 12 bases not matched to a gene. CDR3 length: 14 amino acids.

The rearrangement links TRBV25-1 to TRBJ2-3; D gene unclear. The CDR3 contains 13 residues. Germline values: CDR1 MGHDK, CDR2 SYGVNS. Trimming stripped 4 bases from V and 3 bases from J, with 8 bases between. The CDR3 nucleotides read TGTGCCAGCAGTGGCCCGGTAACAGATACGCAGTATTTT. It encodes CASSGPVTDTQYF.

V is TRBV6-6 and J is TRBJ1-2; D ambiguous. V shed 8 bases and J shed 5 bases, with 9 bases lying between them. This CDR3 region has 11 residues. CDR1 is MNHNY, CDR2 SVGAGI, per germline (reference sequence). The CDR3 protein is CASVNGYGYTF. The CDR3 DNA follows: TGTGCCAGCGTTAACGGATATGGCTACACCTTC.